Presented here are 10 T cell receptor beta chains from one specimen sequenced in a study of blood T cell repertoires in COVID-19. Here immunoSEQ multiplex PCR was the method, and the copy in TCRdb shows in-frame clones only, minus some. Of 200,000 or so clones in the sample, about nine tenths were seen once. Sequencing was performed on peripheral blood. These receptors all stem from a young man with COVID-19, enrolled during active disease.

CDR3 in DNA: TGTGCCAGCAGCTTGATGCTAGCGGGACCTCGGGATACGCAGTATTTT. Its translation: CASSLMLAGPRDTQYF. This sequence joins TRBV5-8 and TRBJ2-3; 9 bases agree with TRBD2. The CDR3 is 16 residues long. Unmatched junction bases numbered 9, after V lost 1 base and J lost 6 bases. From germline, CDR1 is SGHTS and CDR2 YDEGEE.

For the CDR3, the DNA is TGCAGTGCTAGTCACCCGGGAGGGGGCCGGGGCTATGGCTACACCTTC. Its protein is CSASHPGGGRGYGYTF. The chain joins TRBV20-1 to TRBJ1-2; 7 bases match TRBD1. The V gene's germline CDR1 is DFQATT and CDR2 SNEGSKA (reference sequence). The CDR3 is made up of 16 amino acids. J gave up 4 bases and V 3 bases, and 14 bases lay outside the gene matches.

This clone was recorded once. This chain connects TRBV5-4 to TRBJ2-1; 13 positions match TRBD2. Trimming at V came to 3 bases and at J to 0 bases, leaving 0 bases not matched to a gene. Germline CDR1 SGHNT, CDR2 YYREEE (reference sequence). The CDR3 runs 16 residues. CDR3 DNA: TGTGCCAGCAGCTGGACTAGCGGGAGCTCCTACAATGAGCAGTTCTTC. Amino acids: CASSWTSGSSYNEQFF.

The genes are TRBV15 and TRBJ1-3; D call uncertain. The CDR3 is made up of 15 amino acids. V lost 2 bases and J 0 bases, leaving 8 bases between the germline ends. Germline V gives CDR1 LNHNV, CDR2 YYDKDF (reference sequence). DNA of the CDR3: TGTGCCACCAGCAGATACGCGAGCTCTGGAAACACCATATATTTT. The encoded protein is CATSRYASSGNTIYF. Full variable domain (missing parts from reference TRBV15 and TRBJ1-3): DAMVIQNPRYQVTQFGKPVTLSCSQTLNHNVMYWYQQKSSQAPKLLFHYYDKDFNNEADTPDNFQSRRPNTSFCFLDIRSPGLGDTAMYLCATSRYASSGNTIYFGEGSWLTVV.

Only one count was recorded for this clone. The V and J genes are TRBV4-2 and TRBJ2-7; 10 positions agree with TRBD1. V lost 2 bases to trimming and J lost 4 bases; unmatched junction nucleotides: 5. Germline CDR1 is LGHNA and CDR2 is YNFKEQ. The CDR3 is 15 amino acids. The CDR3 protein is CASSQTRDRGYEQYF. The CDR3 coding sequence is TGTGCCAGCAGCCAAACCAGGGACAGGGGTTACGAGCAGTACTTC.

V gene TRBV19 combines with J gene TRBJ2-2, with TRBD2 identical over 8 bases. V shed 5 bases and J 2 bases; nucleotides not matched to a gene: 4. The CDR3 is made up of 15 amino acids. Germline V lookup: CDR1 LNHDA, CDR2 SQIVND (reference sequence). This CDR3 is CASSYSGTNTGELFF. CDR3 bases: TGTGCCAGTAGTTATAGCGGGACTAACACCGGGGAGCTGTTTTTT.

The rearrangement uses TRBV6-5 and TRBJ2-3; a possible D gene is TRBD2 (5 bases). The CDR3 loop spans 15 amino acids. V gave up 8 bases and J gave up 4 bases, with 19 bases separating them. CDR1 MNHEY and CDR2 SVGAGI come from the germline V gene. Here the CDR3 DNA reads TGTGCCAGCCACCTACTTGAGGACTCACCAGATACGCAGTATTTT. Its protein is CASHLLEDSPDTQYF.

The CDR3 sequence: CAITDTTTGDEQFF. The CDR3 nucleotides read TGTGCCATAACCGATACCACAACAGGGGACGAGCAGTTCTTC. The chain employs TRBV10-3 and TRBJ2-1, with 7 bases identical to TRBD1. The CDR3 totals 14 residues. The V segment lost 9 bases and the J segment 10 bases; nucleotides outside the gene matches: 15. From germline, CDR1 is ENHRY and CDR2 SYGVKD.

The chain couples TRBV3-1 (or the pseudogene TRBV3-2) to TRBJ1-4; TRBD1 matches 8 bases. The germline CDR1 and CDR2 sequences are LGHDT and YNNKEL (reference sequence). Losses at the gene ends were 6 bases for V and 3 bases for J; bases not matched to a gene: 9. The CDR3 runs to 16 residues. CDR3 DNA: TGTGCCAGCAGTCTGAACAGGGGGGGCTCTAATGAAAAACTGTTTTTT. Its protein is CASSLNRGGSNEKLFF.

The chain is built from TRBV5-6 and TRBJ1-3, with 9 bases lining up with TRBD1. V trimming: 4 bases; J trimming: 2 bases; junction bases outside the gene matches: 1. The CDR3 is 14 residues long. Germline assignment: CDR1 SGHDT and CDR2 YYEEEE. CDR3 bases: TGTGCCAGCAGCAGACAGGGGGCTGGAAACACCATATATTTT. Translation gives CASSRQGAGNTIYF.